These 4 T cell receptor beta chains were sequenced from one sample in a study of cytomegalovirus exposure and HLA in healthy donors. The PCR used 60 Vbeta and 13 Jbeta primers. Clones were read by immunoSEQ multiplex PCR, and TCRdb kept only the in-frame ones, dropping some. The table has 210,000 or so clones, over 80% seen once. What was sequenced was PBMCs. These receptors all come from a boy aged 2 to 9 in good health and CMV-seronegative.

The V gene is TRBV19, the J gene TRBJ2-7; 7 nucleotides agree with TRBD1. Germline CDR1 LNHDA, CDR2 SQIVND (reference sequence). Germline trimming cut 2 bases from V and 2 bases from J; bases unmatched to any gene: 3. The CDR3 consists of 14 residues. This CDR3 is CASSIKQGAYEQYF. DNA for the CDR3: TGTGCCAGTAGTATAAAGCAGGGGGCCTACGAGCAGTACTTC.

This clone showed up just once. The chain recombines TRBV6-5 with TRBJ2-5; 9 bases map to TRBD2. Gene TRBJ2-7 matches the end of the DNA better, so the J call may be wrong. This CDR3 is 13 amino acids long. The germline gives CDR1 MNHEY, CDR2 SVGAGI. This CDR3 reads CASGGGARREQYF. The CDR3 region has the DNA TGTGCCAGCGGCGGGGGGGCCCGCCGCGAGCAGTACTTC.

This chain links TRBV5-3 with TRBJ2-3; possible D gene TRBD1, 6 bases. TRBV5-3 is noted as an ORF with a role that remains uncertain. This CDR3 contains 16 residues. Trimming stripped 2 bases from V and 4 bases from J, with 17 bases between. The CDR3 loop reads CARSFMPPWGPDTQYF. In DNA, the CDR3 is TGTGCCAGAAGCTTCATGCCACCTTGGGGGCCAGATACGCAGTATTTT.

The V gene is TRBV7-2, the J gene TRBJ1-1; D unclear. V shed 1 base and J shed 4 bases, with 13 bases lying between them. The CDR3 contains 15 residues. Per the germline V gene, CDR1 is SGHTA and CDR2 is FQGNSA. The DNA for the CDR3 is TGTGCCAGCAGCTTAGTTCTAGGGAGACTCACTGAAGCTTTCTTT. This codes for CASSLVLGRLTEAFF.